This T cell receptor beta chain was identified in a study of shared clonotypes between healthy human individuals. About this clone itself: Its antigen is currently unknown.

Germline V gene data show CDR1 as MNHEY and CDR2 as SVGAGI. The length of the CDR3 is 14 residues. V lost 1 base, J lost 6 bases, and 4 bases stayed unmatched. CD45RO-negative, CCR7-selected cells formed the naive CD8 fraction, which excluded terminally differentiated effector memory CD45RA+ cells. Findings and limits, study-wide: Naive subsets, compared against memory subsets, generally had larger estimated richness values.

TCRdb keeps only in-frame clones here, not all; method: immunoSEQ multiplex PCR. The sample includes roughly 2 million clones, about 95% seen only once; the top ten take about 1.1%. This clonotype originated in a young man in good health. Input material: naive CD8+ T cells sorted from blood. The rearrangement uses TRBV6-5 and TRBJ2-7; the match to TRBD1 covers 9 bases. CDR3 sequence: CASSYFGQGSEQYF. The DNA for the CDR3 is TGTGCCAGCAGTTACTTCGGACAGGGGAGCGAGCAGTACTTC.